This T cell receptor beta chain was identified during a study of cytomegalovirus exposure and HLA in healthy donors. This CDR3 region has 15 residues. Between the trimmed V and J ends, which lost 0 bases and 0 bases, there was a span of 10 bases. The germline V gene encodes CDR1 SGHRS and CDR2 YFSETQ. With 60 Vbeta and 13 Jbeta primers, the PCR was carried out. Repertoires were generated with immunoSEQ multiplex PCR, while TCRdb's copy carries only in-frame clones and drops some. Of under 130,000 clones in the sample, roughly 80% were seen once. This chain links TRBV5-1 with TRBJ2-7; unclear D gene. The sample consisted of PBMCs. The sequence was collected from a man aged 25-40 years in good health and CMV-seropositive. The CDR3 DNA reads as TGCGCCAGCAGCTTGGATGGCGGATACTCCTACGAGCAGTACTTC. It codes for CASSLDGGYSYEQYF.